The clone carrying this T cell receptor beta chain has more than one count but fewer than ten. In the original processing: Amplification with reference gene primers provided the estimates of nucleated cell counts. Produced via immunoSEQ multiplex PCR; TCRdb's table is partial and in-frame only. D and trimming were read from the DNA, whereas the V and J calls and clone size are those reported in that table. The repertoire has under 200,000 clones, about 86% of them found once; the top ten carry over 7%. This record belongs to a study of blood T cell repertoires in COVID-19. Turning to the study itself: Material from acute and convalescent COVID-19 was sourced from the United States, Italy and Spain. From T cells, B-cell-depleted T cells, or PBMCs came the material, which was cDNA or gDNA.

J was trimmed by 7 bases and V by 0 bases; bases with no gene match: 15. The CDR3 extends over 17 amino acids. Germline lookup yields CDR1 GTSNPN and CDR2 SVGIG (reference sequence). The sequence derives from a woman over 75 in a cohort sampled during active or convalescent COVID-19. The specimen sequenced was peripheral blood. This chain connects TRBV30 to TRBJ2-1; 7 positions agree with TRBD2. CDR3 nucleotides: TGTGCCTGGAGTGTGAGACTTTGGGGGAGGGCAAGAAATGAGCAGTTCTTC. Protein product: CAWSVRLWGRARNEQFF.